These 24 T cell receptor beta chains were all obtained from the same sample, sequenced in a study of yellow fever vaccine responses in identical twins. One entry per CDR3 protein results from TCRdb running MiXCR on the RT-PCR reads. Counted here are 2,000 to 2,500 distinct CDR3 sequences, approximately 7% occurring once; the ten biggest clones make up approximately 4%. The specimen was T cells from blood (PBMCs), unsorted or a sorted subset (not recorded which), collected about 22 months after vaccination. The source is a woman aged 18-29 years who received the yellow fever vaccine.

V and J are TRBV5-1 and TRBJ2-3, with 9 nucleotides matching TRBD2. Germline V gene data show CDR1 as SGHRS and CDR2 as YFSETQ. The ends lost 6 bases at V and 1 base at J; junction bases unmatched: 18. This CDR3 is 19 amino acids long. CDR3 in amino acids: CASMRGDSRGTSRTDTQYF. In nucleotides, the CDR3 is TGCGCCAGCATGAGGGGGGACAGCAGAGGGACTAGCCGCACAGATACGCAGTATTTT. Looking up the rest from reference TRBV5-1 and TRBJ2-3 gives the full variable domain: KAGVTQTPRYLIKTRGQQVTLSCSPISGHRSVSWYQQTPGQGLQFLFEYFSETQRNKGNFPGRFSGRQFSNSRSEMNVSTLELGDSALYLCASMRGDSRGTSRTDTQYFGPGTRLTVL.

The chain links TRBV10-2 to TRBJ1-5; D remains unclear. V lost 2 bases and J 4 bases, leaving 9 bases between the germline ends. The CDR3 sequence is 14 residues long. Germline V gene data show CDR1 as WSHSY and CDR2 as SAAADI. The chain's CDR3 is CASSEGEENQPQHF. CDR3 coding DNA: TGCGCCAGCAGTGAGGGGGAGGAGAATCAGCCCCAGCATTTT.

CDR3 sequence (DNA): TGCAGTGCTAGAGACAGCGGGAGGGAGTTCGAGCAGTACTTC. Protein: CSARDSGREFEQYF. The V and J genes are TRBV20-1 and TRBJ2-7, with 10 positions matching TRBD2. Germline V gene sequence: CDR1 DFQATT, CDR2 SNEGSKA (reference sequence). The CDR3 is 14 amino acids. After removal of 0 bases from V and 6 bases from J, the junction contained 5 bases not matched to a gene.

The chain joins TRBV7-6 to TRBJ2-1; the D gene is possibly TRBD2 (5 bases). CDR3 length: 14 residues. The germline CDR1 and CDR2 sequences are SGHVS and FNYEAQ. Trimming stripped 5 bases from V and 1 base from J, with 9 bases between. This CDR3 is CASSRPGSYNEQFF. The CDR3 DNA is TGTGCCAGCAGCCGTCCGGGGTCCTACAATGAGCAGTTCTTC. Based on the CDR3 plus reference TRBV7-6 and TRBJ2-1, the full variable domain is GAGVSQSPRYKVTKRGQDVALRCDPISGHVSLYWYRQALGQGPEFLTYFNYEAQQDKSGLPNDRFSAERPEGSISTLTIQRTEQRDSAMYRCASSRPGSYNEQFFGPGTRLTVL.

The genes are TRBV4-2 and TRBJ2-1; TRBD1 might be the D (6 bases). Germline loops: CDR1 LGHNA, CDR2 YNFKEQ. The CDR3 is made up of 17 amino acids. The V end was cut by 2 bases, the J end by 8 bases, with 22 bases between. As DNA, the CDR3 is TGTGCCAGCAGCCAAACAGAGACCGCCCATCCAGGGGATGAGCAGTTCTTC. This sequence encodes CASSQTETAHPGDEQFF.

The chain couples TRBV4-2 to TRBJ2-5, with D uncertain. Trimming shortened V by 0 bases and J by 4 bases, and 12 bases separated the two germline ends. Germline CDR1 is LGHNA and CDR2 is YNFKEQ. This CDR3 has 15 residues. Here the CDR3 reads CASSQDPAPGETQYF. The CDR3 region has the DNA TGTGCCAGCAGCCAAGACCCGGCCCCTGGAGAGACCCAGTACTTC.

This clonotype was seen a few times. The chain employs TRBV15 and TRBJ1-3; the D is unclear. Trimming shortened V by 2 bases and J by 0 bases, and 5 bases separated the two germline ends. Looked up from germline, CDR1 is LNHNV and CDR2 is YYDKDF (reference sequence). The length of the CDR3 is 14 residues. CDR3 loop: CATSRTFSGNTIYF. DNA of the CDR3: TGTGCCACCAGCAGAACCTTCTCTGGAAACACCATATATTTT.

The gene calls are TRBV10-3 and TRBJ1-5; 11 bases fit TRBD1. The junction had 8 bases not matched to a gene; V was cut back by 3 bases and J by 7 bases. The CDR3 contains 16 residues. The V gene's germline CDR1 is ENHRY and CDR2 SYGVKD. CDR3 in amino acids: CAISEGGTGGGQPQHF. CDR3 sequence (DNA): TGTGCCATCAGTGAAGGAGGGACAGGGGGAGGACAGCCCCAGCATTTT.

V usage is TRBV20-1 and J usage is TRBJ1-1; 7 bases fit TRBD1. This CDR3 is built from 15 residues. V lost 3 bases to trimming and J lost 5 bases; unmatched junction nucleotides: 12. CDR1 and CDR2 from the germline V gene are DFQATT and SNEGSKA (reference sequence). This CDR3 reads CSASRGSGGWTEAFF. The CDR3 DNA reads TGCAGTGCTAGCCGAGGCTCAGGGGGATGGACTGAAGCTTTCTTT.

This clonotype is categorized as medium-sized. The chain is built from TRBV6-5 and TRBJ2-1; the match to TRBD2 covers 8 bases. Trimming removed 2 bases from V and 8 bases from J; junction bases left unmatched: 8. Germline assignment: CDR1 MNHEY and CDR2 SVGAGI. The CDR3 totals 15 residues. The DNA for the CDR3 is TGTGCCAGCAGTTACCGTGGGACTAGTACGGATGAGCAGTTCTTC. Translated: CASSYRGTSTDEQFF.

This clonotype has more than one count but fewer than ten. The chain uses TRBV10-1 and TRBJ2-2, with 8 nucleotides matching TRBD2. The trim removed 7 bases at V and 3 bases at J, leaving 1 base unmatched. CDR3 length: 13 residues. The germline gives CDR1 WNHNN, CDR2 SYGVQD (reference sequence). As DNA, the CDR3 is TGCGCCAGCAATAGCGGGGACACCGGGGAGCTGTTTTTT. Encoded protein: CASNSGDTGELFF.

This clonotype has a handful of counts. The CDR3 sequence is CAISGTSENNEQFF. The DNA for the CDR3 is TGTGCCATCAGCGGGACTAGCGAAAACAATGAGCAGTTCTTC. V is TRBV10-3 and J is TRBJ2-1, with TRBD2 matching 10 bases. The CDR3 loop spans 14 amino acids. Germline V CDR1 and CDR2: ENHRY, SYGVKD. V lost 6 bases and J lost 5; bases outside the gene matches: 4.

By sample share, this clonotype is medium-sized. The chain uses TRBV10-1 and TRBJ2-2, with 9 positions matching TRBD2. The J segment lost 0 bases and the V segment lost 5 bases, leaving 4 bases of the junction unmatched. The CDR3 sequence is 16 residues long. Germline V CDR1 and CDR2: WNHNN, SYGVQD (reference sequence). In DNA, the CDR3 is TGCGCCAGCAGTAAGACTAGCGGTGCGAACACCGGGGAGCTGTTTTTT. It encodes CASSKTSGANTGELFF.

This clonotype has a handful of counts. The J gene is TRBJ2-1, the V gene TRBV29-1; D may be TRBD1 (5 bases). This CDR3 contains 15 residues. Per germline, CDR1 SQVTM and CDR2 ANQGSEA. V lost 3 bases and J lost 7, with 19 bases in between. CDR3 region: CSVDIRARLKNEQFF. CDR3 sequence (DNA): TGCAGCGTTGACATCAGGGCGCGCTTGAAGAATGAGCAGTTCTTC.

The chain recombines TRBV4-1 with TRBJ1-1; 7 bases fit TRBD1. V lost 1 base and J lost 1; bases outside the gene matches: 6. CDR1 and CDR2 (germline): MGHRA, YSYEKL. CDR3 length: 16 amino acids. CDR3 region: CASSQATGAPNTEAFF. The CDR3 DNA reads TGCGCCAGCAGCCAAGCAACAGGGGCCCCGAACACTGAAGCTTTCTTT.

This clonotype was detected only a few times. This chain uses TRBV27 with TRBJ2-3; D is ambiguous. The CDR3 is 14 residues long. Between the trimmed V and J ends, which lost 8 bases and 5 bases, there was a span of 17 bases. Germline CDR1 is MNHEY and CDR2 is SMNVEV (reference sequence). This CDR3 is CASRGPLGLDTQYF. For the CDR3, the DNA is TGTGCCAGCCGTGGGCCCCTTGGGCTAGATACGCAGTATTTT.

This clonotype was seen only a few times. This sequence joins TRBV11-3 and TRBJ2-1; 10 bases agree with TRBD2. Germline CDR1 reads SGHNT; CDR2 reads YENEEA. CDR3 length: 15 amino acids. V was pared by 5 bases and J by 8 bases, with 9 bases of the junction left unmatched. CDR3: CASSHSAGGPDEQFF. The CDR3 DNA reads as TGTGCCAGCAGCCATTCAGCGGGAGGGCCGGATGAGCAGTTCTTC.

This clonotype was detected only a few times. The CDR3 DNA reads as TGTGCCAGCAGCTTGACCAGGCCTCGCTCTGGGGCCAACGTCCTGACTTTC. This translates into CASSLTRPRSGANVLTF. The V and J genes are TRBV11-1 and TRBJ2-6; D remains ambiguous. The germline CDR1 and CDR2 sequences are SGHAT and FQDESV (reference sequence). This CDR3 spans 17 amino acids. V was pared by 3 bases and J by 0 bases, with 12 bases between.

This clonotype has a handful of counts. For the CDR3, the DNA is TGTGCCAGCAGCTTAGTCTCGCTGACCTACGAGCAGTACTTC. It codes for CASSLVSLTYEQYF. The chain has TRBV11-1 and TRBJ2-7; D call uncertain. The CDR3 loop spans 14 amino acids. CDR1 is SGHAT and CDR2 is FQDESV in the germline V gene (reference sequence). The germline V and J ends were trimmed by 1 base and 2 bases, with 9 bases remaining between them. The whole variable domain, remainder taken from reference TRBV11-1 and TRBJ2-7, is EAEVAQSPRYKITEKSQAVAFWCDPISGHATLYWYRQILGQGPELLVQFQDESVVDDSQLPKDRFSAERLKGVDSTLKIQPAELGDSAMYLCASSLVSLTYEQYFGPGTRLTVT.

This chain links TRBV5-6 with TRBJ2-1; 12 bases match TRBD2. Germline assignment: CDR1 SGHDT and CDR2 YYEEEE. V lost 3 bases to trimming and J lost 2 bases; unmatched junction nucleotides: 0. The CDR3 has 15 residues. Here the CDR3 reads CASSWTSGTYNEQFF. DNA of the CDR3: TGTGCCAGCAGCTGGACTAGCGGGACCTACAATGAGCAGTTCTTC.

This clonotype was recorded a few times. The rearrangement uses TRBV6-5 and TRBJ1-2; TRBD1 matches at 11 bases. Per the germline V gene, CDR1 is MNHEY and CDR2 is SVGAGI. The length of the CDR3 is 16 residues. V shed 0 bases, J shed 4 bases, and the junction held 4 bases outside the gene matches. The CDR3 DNA reads as TGTGCCAGCAGTTACTCGCGGACAGGGGGCGGCTATGGCTACACCTTC. This gives the protein CASSYSRTGGGYGYTF.

This clonotype appeared a few times. The chain employs TRBV28 and TRBJ2-3; 8 nucleotides line up with TRBD2. V lost 6 bases, J lost 1 base, and 3 bases stayed unmatched. The length of the CDR3 is 14 residues. Germline V gene lookup returns CDR1 MDHEN and CDR2 SYDVKM. The CDR3 DNA sequence: TGTGCCAGCAGCGGGGGGGGAGGCACAGATACGCAGTATTTT. Its protein product is CASSGGGGTDTQYF.

The V and J genes are TRBV20-1 and TRBJ2-3, with D perhaps matching TRBD1 or TRBD2 (5 bases each). Trimming pared 0 bases from V and 1 base from J, leaving 14 bases between. CDR3 length equals 16 residues. Looked up from germline, CDR1 is DFQATT and CDR2 is SNEGSKA (reference sequence). CDR3 protein: CSARDQGRTGTDTQYF. The CDR3 DNA follows: TGCAGTGCTAGAGATCAGGGACGCACCGGCACAGATACGCAGTATTTT.

This clonotype was observed a handful of times. The CDR3 coding sequence is TGTGCCAGCAGCCAAGCGGCGGGTGAGCAGTTCTTC. It translates to CASSQAAGEQFF. V gene TRBV14 combines with J gene TRBJ2-1; D perhaps matches TRBD2 (5 bases). The V and J ends lost 1 base and 9 bases respectively, with 7 bases between them. This CDR3 comprises 12 residues. Per germline, CDR1 SGHDN and CDR2 FVKESK.